The 18 T cell receptor beta chains listed next were all sequenced from one sample in a study of cytomegalovirus exposure and HLA in healthy donors. PCR employed 60 Vbeta and 13 Jbeta primers. Clones were sequenced by immunoSEQ multiplex PCR, and TCRdb holds only the in-frame ones, with some missing. This repertoire includes more than 100,000 clones. The sample taken for sequencing was PBMCs. Receptor source: a woman between 35 and 50 years old in good health and CMV-seronegative.

This sequence joins TRBV7-2 and TRBJ1-2; 7 positions agree with TRBD1. V was clipped by 8 bases and J by 8 bases; unmatched bases: 5. There are 11 residues in the CDR3. Germline CDR1 SGHTA, CDR2 FQGNSA. CDR3 sequence: CASSRGIGYTF. The DNA of the CDR3 is TGTGCCAGCTCCAGGGGGATCGGCTACACCTTC.

The chain carries TRBV6-1 and TRBJ2-5; 7 positions match TRBD1. The CDR3 runs 14 residues. CDR1 and CDR2 (germline): MNHNS, SASEGT. The junction had 7 bases not matched to a gene; V was cut back by 7 bases and J by 2 bases. The CDR3 reads CASILSRGQETQYF. The CDR3 coding sequence is TGTGCCAGCATCCTGTCCAGGGGGCAAGAGACCCAGTACTTC.

V usage is TRBV10-3 and J usage is TRBJ1-1, with D tentatively TRBD1 (5 bases). The CDR3 has 13 amino acids. Trimming took 5 bases from V and 2 from J, leaving 9 bases between them. Germline values: CDR1 ENHRY, CDR2 SYGVKD. DNA of the CDR3: TGTGCCATCAGTTCTGACAGCAACACTGAAGCTTTCTTT. Translated: CAISSDSNTEAFF.

CDR3 protein: CSVEGAGGFYEQYF. CDR3 DNA: TGCAGCGTTGAAGGGGCAGGGGGCTTCTACGAGCAGTACTTC. This chain uses TRBV29-1 with TRBJ2-7, with TRBD1 matching over 8 bases. J gave up 3 bases and V 1 base, and 5 bases lay outside the gene matches. This CDR3 is built from 14 residues. The germline V gene encodes CDR1 SQVTM and CDR2 ANQGSEA.

The V and J genes are TRBV6-5 and TRBJ2-3, with 11 bases lining up with TRBD2. CDR3 length: 16 residues. CDR1 MNHEY and CDR2 SVGAGI come from the germline V gene. V lost 0 bases to trimming and J lost 5 bases; unmatched junction nucleotides: 4. The CDR3 is CASSYSSGGAGDTQYF. The CDR3 DNA follows: TGTGCCAGCAGTTACTCTAGCGGGGGGGCTGGAGATACGCAGTATTTT.

V usage is TRBV9 and J usage is TRBJ1-5, with TRBD1 identical over 7 bases. Germline V lookup: CDR1 SGDLS, CDR2 YYNGEE. Unmatched junction bases numbered 4, after V lost 3 bases and J lost 4 bases. The CDR3 is 14 amino acids. CDR3 region: CASSAGQENQPQHF. CDR3 nucleotides: TGTGCCAGCAGCGCCGGACAGGAGAATCAGCCCCAGCATTTT.

The V gene is TRBV5-5, the J gene TRBJ2-7; 8 bases map to TRBD1. The CDR3 has 13 amino acids. Looked up from germline, CDR1 is SGHKS and CDR2 is YYEKEE (reference sequence). The V gene end was trimmed by 2 bases and the J gene end by 11 bases; junction bases not matched to a gene: 9. The CDR3 DNA is TGTGCCAGCAGCTTCTCCGGGACAGGAGGAGAGTACGTC. It encodes CASSFSGTGGEYV.

The chain employs TRBV12-5 and TRBJ1-2, with a tentative D call TRBD1 (5 bases). The germline CDR1 and CDR2 sequences are LGHNT and FRNRAP. Trimming pared 0 bases from V and 3 bases from J, leaving 14 bases between. CDR3 length: 16 residues. The CDR3 DNA reads TGTGCTAGTGGTTTGGTACTCGGTAAGGGGCACTATGGCTACACCTTC. Its protein is CASGLVLGKGHYGYTF. Full variable domain (missing parts from reference TRBV12-5 and TRBJ1-2): DARVTQTPRHKVTEMGQEVTMRCQPILGHNTVFWYRQTMMQGLELLAYFRNRAPLDDSGMPKDRFSAEMPDATLATLKIQPSEPRDSAVYFCASGLVLGKGHYGYTFGSGTRLTVV.

The rearrangement links TRBV5-4 to TRBJ2-7, with 8 bases fitting TRBD1. Germline CDR1 and CDR2: SGHNT and YYREEE (reference sequence). The CDR3 has 16 amino acids. V trimming: 4 bases; J trimming: 6 bases; junction bases outside the gene matches: 15. The chain's CDR3 is CASSPSLGTGRREQYF. In DNA, the CDR3 is TGTGCCAGCAGCCCGTCATTAGGGACAGGCCGTCGCGAGCAGTACTTC.

The chain combines TRBV29-1 with TRBJ2-5; a weak D match, TRBD1 (6 bases). The CDR3 runs to 10 residues. Germline V gene sequence: CDR1 SQVTM, CDR2 ANQGSEA. CDR3 amino acids: CSAGEETQYF. Written as DNA, the CDR3 is TGCAGTGCAGGGGAAGAGACCCAGTACTTC.

V usage is TRBV28 and J usage is TRBJ1-5; tentatively, D is TRBD1 (6 bases). The CDR3 spans 13 residues. The germline gives CDR1 MDHEN, CDR2 SYDVKM. Between the trimmed V and J ends, which lost 7 bases and 1 base, there was a span of 8 bases. The CDR3, as DNA: TGTGCCAGCAACAGGGTCAGCAATCAGCCCCAGCATTTT. Its translation: CASNRVSNQPQHF.

The J gene is TRBJ1-1, the V gene TRBV28, with D perhaps matching TRBD1 (5 bases). Trimming removed 5 bases from V and 7 bases from J, with 14 bases in between. Germline-derived CDR1 and CDR2 are MDHEN and SYDVKM. This CDR3 contains 13 residues. CDR3 amino acids: CASSPQVDNEAFF. The CDR3 nucleotides are TGTGCCAGCAGTCCACAGGTAGACAATGAAGCTTTCTTT.

V and J are TRBV14 and TRBJ1-2; D ambiguous. CDR3 length: 15 residues. V dropped 0 bases and J dropped 8 bases, with 16 bases sitting between them. In germline, CDR1 is SGHDN, CDR2 FVKESK. The CDR3 spells CASSQDWGGLDGYTF. Written as DNA, the CDR3 is TGTGCCAGCAGCCAAGATTGGGGAGGTCTGGACGGCTACACCTTC.

V is TRBV6-5 and J is TRBJ1-2, with 10 bases identical to TRBD1. Germline V CDR1 and CDR2: MNHEY, SVGAGI. Trimming removed 6 bases from V and 4 bases from J; junction bases left unmatched: 5. The CDR3 has 14 amino acids. CDR3 loop: CASSDRGRAYGYTF. The CDR3 DNA reads TGTGCCAGCAGCGACAGGGGGCGAGCCTATGGCTACACCTTC.

V gene TRBV28 combines with J gene TRBJ2-6; 7 bases map to TRBD1. CDR3 length: 15 residues. Looked up from germline, CDR1 is MDHEN and CDR2 is SYDVKM. The V and J ends lost 6 bases and 2 bases, in that order; junction bases with no gene match: 4. CDR3 DNA: TGTGCCAGCAGCTCCCAGGGGGCTGGGGCCAACGTCCTGACTTTC. Translating it yields CASSSQGAGANVLTF. The complete variable domain, with remaining parts taken from reference TRBV28 and TRBJ2-6, reads DVKVTQSSRYLVKRTGEKVFLECVQDMDHENMFWYRQDPGLGLRLIYFSYDVKMKEKGDIPEGYSVSREKKERFSLILESASTNQTSMYLCASSSQGAGANVLTFGAGSRLTVL.

V gene TRBV6-5 combines with J gene TRBJ1-6; D possibly corresponds to TRBD1 (5 bases). CDR3 length: 15 amino acids. V was shortened by 0 bases and J by 8 bases, with 11 bases between the two germline ends. Germline CDR1 is MNHEY and CDR2 is SVGAGI. CDR3 nucleotide sequence: TGTGCCAGCAGTTACTCTCAGGGATCGGATTCACCCCTCCACTTT. Translated, it gives CASSYSQGSDSPLHF.

This chain links TRBV7-2 with TRBJ2-5, with 7 nucleotides matching TRBD1. The V and J ends lost 3 bases and 1 base, in that order; junction bases with no gene match: 5. The germline CDR1 and CDR2 sequences are SGHTA and FQGNSA. The CDR3 is 15 amino acids. The CDR3 spells CASSLVRGIQETQYF. In nucleotides, the CDR3 is TGTGCCAGCAGCTTGGTCAGGGGGATCCAAGAGACCCAGTACTTC.

The V call is TRBV9, the J call TRBJ1-3; 8 nucleotides match TRBD1. V lost 0 bases to trimming and J lost 4 bases; unmatched junction nucleotides: 6. The CDR3 runs 16 residues. CDR1 is SGDLS and CDR2 is YYNGEE in the germline V gene. The CDR3 region has the DNA TGTGCCAGCAGCGTAGAGGCAGGGGGCTGGGGAAACACCATATATTTT. It specifies CASSVEAGGWGNTIYF. The variable domain in full, completed from reference TRBV9 and TRBJ1-3, reads DSGVTQTPKHLITATGQRVTLRCSPRSGDLSVYWYQQSLDQGLQFLIQYYNGEERAKGNILERFSAQQFPDLHSELNLSSLELGDSALYFCASSVEAGGWGNTIYFGEGSWLTVV.